This entry features one TCR beta chain sequence. The source of the sample is a study of control samples from healthy donors and cancer patients. Repertoires were generated with immunoSEQ multiplex PCR, while TCRdb's copy carries only in-frame clones and drops some. The sample includes 130,000 or so clones, about 89% of them seen just once. Germline loops: CDR1 LNHDA, CDR2 SQIVND (reference sequence). V dropped 7 bases and J dropped 0; count of bases not matched to a gene: 2. This CDR3 has 14 residues. The TCR was taken from a man younger than 35 in good health. The chain combines TRBV19 with TRBJ2-3; 9 bases fit TRBD2. The sample consisted of blood. The CDR3 region is CASTLAGSTDTQYF. In nucleotides, the CDR3 is TGTGCCAGTACCCTAGCGGGGAGCACAGATACGCAGTATTTT.